Following are 31 T cell receptor beta chains from one sample sequenced in a study of human T cells and chemical hapten exposure. Time point: patch test 3, about 24 weeks after DPC sensitization. Treatment meaning: therapeutic diphenylcyclopropenone sensitization with weekly scalp DPC. One entry per CDR3 protein results from TCRdb running MiXCR on the RACE reads. The sample has over 65,000 distinct CDR3 sequences; approximately 12% are singletons. Sequences were derived from whole blood, sampled in connection with sensitization to the hapten diphenylcyclopropenone (DPC). The receptors here all came from a woman aged 45-65 years with alopecia areata. Some clones in this sample may be carry-over from other donors' samples.

V is TRBV19 and J is TRBJ1-2; D ambiguous. Trimming removed 6 bases at V and 0 bases at J, with 11 bases between. The CDR3 loop spans 14 amino acids. Per the germline V gene, CDR1 is LNHDA and CDR2 is SQIVND (reference sequence). CDR3 protein: CASRSGESNYGYTF. The CDR3 bases are TGTGCCAGTAGAAGCGGTGAATCTAACTATGGCTACACCTTC.

This clonotype has just a few counts. The CDR3 here is CASSYSGRDTEAFF. CDR3 DNA sequence: TGTGCCAGCAGTTATTCGGGGAGAGACACTGAAGCTTTCTTT. The chain is built from TRBV6-2 or TRBV6-3 and TRBJ1-1; D unresolved. Germline V CDR1 and CDR2: MNHEY, SVGEGT. With 3 bases removed from V and 3 bases from J, the gap between germline ends came to 11 bases. The CDR3 runs 14 residues.

This clonotype was counted only a few times. The V and J genes are TRBV11-2 and TRBJ2-3; D uncertain. The CDR3 sequence is 13 residues long. Germline assignment: CDR1 SGHAT and CDR2 FQNNGV. V lost 3 bases, J lost 6 bases, and 10 bases lay in between. DNA for the CDR3: TGTGCCAGCAGCTTCGCTCAGGTGGATACGCAGTATTTT. Amino acid sequence: CASSFAQVDTQYF.

This clonotype was seen a few times. This chain uses TRBV5-1 with TRBJ2-1; D unresolved. V dropped 1 base and J dropped 7 bases, with 9 bases sitting between them. The germline V gene encodes CDR1 SGHRS and CDR2 YFSETQ. The CDR3 sequence is 13 residues long. The CDR3 loop is CASSLTSKNEQFF. The CDR3 DNA reads as TGCGCCAGCAGCTTGACCTCTAAAAATGAGCAGTTCTTC.

This clonotype was found a few times. The genes are TRBV7-2 and TRBJ2-2; D ambiguous. The CDR3 sequence is 12 residues long. Trimming removed 2 bases from V and 7 bases from J, with 5 bases in between. Germline loops: CDR1 SGHTA, CDR2 FQGNSA. CDR3 residues: CASSLSYGELFF. For the CDR3, the DNA is TGTGCCAGCAGCTTATCTTACGGGGAGCTGTTTTTT.

The sample holds many counts of this clonotype. The chain uses TRBV7-2 and TRBJ2-3; maybe TRBD1 (5 bases). From germline, CDR1 is SGHTA and CDR2 FQGNSA. Trimming pared 7 bases from V and 3 bases from J, leaving 14 bases between. The CDR3 consists of 14 residues. As DNA, the CDR3 is TGTGCCAGCACCCTGGGGCCTCGAACAGATACGCAGTATTTT. It is translated as CASTLGPRTDTQYF.

V usage is TRBV6-4 and J usage is TRBJ1-5; 10 nucleotides agree with TRBD1. V lost 6 bases and J lost 5; bases outside the gene matches: 22. The CDR3 extends over 20 amino acids. In germline, CDR1 is MRHNA, CDR2 SNTAGT. The CDR3, as DNA: TGTGCCAGCAGGGACGCCCCGGGACAGGGGATTACTGGGGAAGATCAGCCCCAGCATTTT. It yields the protein CASRDAPGQGITGEDQPQHF.

This clonotype was counted at least ten times. This rearrangement joins TRBV2 to TRBJ2-7; 12 positions agree with TRBD1. CDR3 length equals 16 residues. The junction had 9 bases not matched to a gene; V was cut back by 6 bases and J by 3 bases. CDR1 and CDR2 from the germline V gene are SNHLY and FYNNEI. CDR3 nucleotides: TGTGCCAGCAGGCAGGGGACAGGGGGCAGTTTCTACGAGCAGTACTTC. Protein sequence: CASRQGTGGSFYEQYF.

This clonotype has just a few counts. The chain employs TRBV6-2 or TRBV6-3 and TRBJ2-3; D ambiguous. This CDR3 spans 14 amino acids. Germline V lookup: CDR1 MNHEY, CDR2 SVGEGT. V was cut by 0 bases and J by 9 bases, with 13 bases left in between. The CDR3 protein is CASSYSRLVDTQYF. The CDR3 nucleotides are TGTGCCAGCAGTTACTCGCGATTGGTGGACACGCAGTATTTT.

This clonotype was seen repeatedly, ten times or more. The rearrangement uses TRBV11-2 and TRBJ1-4; 7 bases are shared with TRBD1. The CDR3 spans 14 residues. J gave up 8 bases and V 1 base, and 4 bases lay outside the gene matches. Germline V lookup: CDR1 SGHAT, CDR2 FQNNGV. CDR3 coding DNA: TGTGCCAGCAGCTTAGGGGCAGGGGGAGAAAAACTGTTTTTT. Amino acids: CASSLGAGGEKLFF.

Ten or more counts support this clonotype. V is TRBV2 and J is TRBJ1-5; no firm D call. This CDR3 is built from 13 residues. Germline loops: CDR1 SNHLY, CDR2 FYNNEI. Trimming left V 2 bases short and J 4 bases short, with 6 bases between. CDR3 region: CASSEWQNQPQHF. In DNA, the CDR3 is TGTGCCAGCAGTGAATGGCAAAATCAGCCCCAGCATTTT.

This clonotype was seen only once. A much larger clone differs by one base, so this may be a read error. J is TRBJ2-7 and V is TRBV7-9; 8 bases match TRBD2. Germline CDR1 SEHNR, CDR2 FQNEAQ (reference sequence). The CDR3 contains 12 residues. As DNA, the CDR3 is TGTGCCAGAAGCTTAGATGCGGGAGGGCAGTACTTC. It is translated as CARSLDAGGQYF.

This clonotype was seen more than once but under ten times. The V gene is TRBV2, the J gene TRBJ2-2, with 8 bases fitting TRBD2. The germline gives CDR1 SNHLY, CDR2 FYNNEI. CDR3 length equals 16 residues. The trim removed 6 bases at V and 7 bases at J, leaving 13 bases unmatched. CDR3 protein: CASSLGSGGPGGELFF. The DNA of the CDR3 is TGTGCCAGCAGCCTCGGGTCGGGAGGGCCTGGCGGGGAGCTGTTTTTT.

This clonotype was observed at least ten times. The V gene is TRBV28, the J gene TRBJ1-5; a weak D match, TRBD1 (5 bases). V was clipped by 2 bases and J by 3 bases, with 8 bases between them. Germline assignment: CDR1 MDHEN and CDR2 SYDVKM. This CDR3 is built from 14 residues. For the CDR3, the DNA is TGTGCCAGCAGTTTACAGGGTTACAATCAGCCCCAGCATTTT. This encodes CASSLQGYNQPQHF.

This clonotype was counted ten times or more. This chain links TRBV5-1 with TRBJ2-1, with TRBD2 identical over 7 bases. Per germline, CDR1 SGHRS and CDR2 YFSETQ. This CDR3 spans 16 amino acids. V was clipped by 2 bases and J by 0 bases; unmatched bases: 5. The CDR3 DNA is TGCGCCAGCAGCTTCGGCGGGGGTTACTCCTACAATGAGCAGTTCTTC. Its translation is CASSFGGGYSYNEQFF. Looking up the rest from reference TRBV5-1 and TRBJ2-1 gives the full variable domain: KAGVTQTPRYLIKTRGQQVTLSCSPISGHRSVSWYQQTPGQGLQFLFEYFSETQRNKGNFPGRFSGRQFSNSRSEMNVSTLELGDSALYLCASSFGGGYSYNEQFFGPGTRLTVL.

This chain connects TRBV13 to TRBJ2-7; D is unresolved. The CDR3 spans 12 residues. In germline, CDR1 is PRHDT, CDR2 FYEKMQ (reference sequence). Trimming shortened V by 5 bases and J by 5 bases, and 10 bases separated the two germline ends. In DNA, the CDR3 is TGTGCCAGCAGCCAACTCCATGACGAGCAGTACTTC. Protein product: CASSQLHDEQYF.

This clonotype turned up a few times. CDR3 bases: TGTGCCAGCTGGGCCATTGGGACGAGCACAGATACGCAGTATTTT. Translation: CASWAIGTSTDTQYF. The chain carries TRBV6-2 or TRBV6-3 and TRBJ2-3, with D possibly being TRBD1 or TRBD2 (5 bases each). The V gene's germline CDR1 is MNHEY and CDR2 SVGEGT. CDR3 length equals 15 residues. V was cut by 8 bases and J by 0 bases, with 15 bases left in between.

This clonotype was observed many times. The chain combines TRBV2 with TRBJ1-2; 9 positions match TRBD1. This CDR3 has 14 amino acids. The V gene end was trimmed by 1 base and the J gene end by 5 bases; junction bases not matched to a gene: 2. The germline CDR1 and CDR2 sequences are SNHLY and FYNNEI. The CDR3 sequence: CASSEGGTGYGYTF. The CDR3 nucleotides are TGTGCCAGCAGTGAAGGGGGGACAGGGTATGGCTACACCTTC.

CDR3 in DNA: TGTGCCAGCAGCCAGCCCGGGCAATACAATGAGCAGTTCTTC. Translating it yields CASSQPGQYNEQFF. This rearrangement joins TRBV3-1 to TRBJ2-1; D is unresolved. CDR3 size: 14 residues. Germline V lookup: CDR1 LGHDT, CDR2 YNNKEL (reference sequence). Trimming removed 3 bases from V and 4 bases from J, with 10 bases in between.

This clonotype was counted ten times or more. The chain employs TRBV11-2 and TRBJ2-4; 9 bases map to TRBD1. J gave up 6 bases and V 9 bases, and 9 bases lay outside the gene matches. The germline gives CDR1 SGHAT, CDR2 FQNNGV. This CDR3 has 14 residues. The CDR3 is CASSNRGRVNIQYF. For the CDR3, the DNA is TGTGCCAGTAGCAACAGGGGGCGGGTAAACATTCAGTACTTC.

There are many counts of this clonotype. The gene calls are TRBV2 and TRBJ2-1; a possible D gene is TRBD2 (6 bases). Germline V lookup: CDR1 SNHLY, CDR2 FYNNEI. The CDR3 spans 14 residues. Trimming stripped 2 bases from V and 8 bases from J, with 13 bases between. The CDR3 DNA sequence: TGTGCCAGCAGTGAAACGGGAGTCGCAGATGAGCAGTTCTTC. Its protein product is CASSETGVADEQFF.

This clonotype has at least ten counts. The V call is TRBV21-1, the J call TRBJ2-7; TRBD2 was called by the table and not checked on the DNA. TRBV21-1 is tagged as a pseudogene. The CDR3 is 19 residues long. CDR3 nucleotide sequence: TGTGCCAGCAGCAAGGGACTAAAGCGAAAACCACGGTCCCTGACTAAGCAGTACTTC. Its translation is CASSKGLKRKPRSLTKQYF.

J is TRBJ2-3 and V is TRBV11-2; 7 bases agree with TRBD2. The CDR3 runs 15 residues. V shed 5 bases and J 3 bases; nucleotides not matched to a gene: 8. CDR1 and CDR2 (germline): SGHAT, FQNNGV. The DNA for the CDR3 is TGTGCCAGCAGCCCCGAGCGGGGTGAAACAGATACGCAGTATTTT. Translating it yields CASSPERGETDTQYF. Full variable domain (rest looked up from reference TRBV11-2 and TRBJ2-3): EAGVAQSPRYKIIEKRQSVAFWCNPISGHATLYWYQQILGQGPKLLIQFQNNGVVDDSQLPKDRFSAERLKGVDSTLKIQPAKLEDSAVYLCASSPERGETDTQYFGPGTRLTVL.

In this sample, this clonotype turned up many times. The chain combines TRBV20-1 with TRBJ2-1, with D perhaps TRBD2 (5 bases). This CDR3 comprises 12 residues. V was shortened by 7 bases and J by 6 bases, with 13 bases between the two germline ends. Germline lookup yields CDR1 DFQATT and CDR2 SNEGSKA (reference sequence). This CDR3 is CSGGKSTNEQFF. The DNA of the CDR3 is TGCAGTGGAGGGAAGAGTACCAATGAGCAGTTCTTC.

This clonotype was counted many times. The V call is TRBV18, the J call TRBJ1-5; the D gene is possibly TRBD1 (6 bases). This CDR3 spans 15 amino acids. Trimming stripped 1 base from V and 5 bases from J, with 12 bases between. Germline V lookup: CDR1 KGHSH, CDR2 LQKENI. CDR3 residues: CASSPQGEGYQPQHF. The CDR3 coding sequence is TGTGCCAGCTCACCACAGGGGGAGGGATATCAGCCCCAGCATTTT. The full variable domain, its missing parts supplied by reference TRBV18 and TRBJ1-5, is NAGVMQNPRHLVRRRGQEARLRCSPMKGHSHVYWYRQLPEEGLKFMVYLQKENIIDESGMPKERFSAEFPKEGPSILRIQQVVRGDSAAYFCASSPQGEGYQPQHFGDGTRLSIL.

This clonotype was picked up many times. V usage is TRBV24-1 and J usage is TRBJ2-5; tentative D call: TRBD1 (6 bases). This CDR3 is 13 amino acids long. V was pared by 9 bases and J by 1 base, with 11 bases between. The V gene's germline CDR1 is KGHDR and CDR2 SFDVKD. CDR3 amino acids: CATEGQLQETQYF. Here the CDR3 DNA reads TGTGCCACCGAAGGACAGCTCCAAGAGACCCAGTACTTC.

Only a few counts were recorded for this clonotype. The V gene is TRBV7-2, the J gene TRBJ2-2; 7 bases align to TRBD2. This CDR3 spans 17 amino acids. V was pared by 0 bases and J by 7 bases, with 11 bases of the junction left unmatched. Germline CDR1 and CDR2: SGHTA and FQGNSA. The chain's CDR3 is CASSLAERGRAGGELFF. The DNA of the CDR3 is TGTGCCAGCAGCTTAGCGGAACGTGGGAGGGCCGGCGGGGAGCTGTTTTTT.

This clonotype was found many times. This chain's CDR3 is CASSPSRSTGIEAFF. The DNA of the CDR3 is TGTGCCAGCAGTCCCTCCCGCTCGACAGGGATTGAAGCTTTCTTT. This chain uses TRBV12-3 or TRBV12-4 with TRBJ1-1; 7 bases align to TRBD1. The CDR3 is 15 amino acids. J lost 7 bases, V lost 5 bases, and 13 bases had no gene match.

This clonotype was detected many times. The CDR3 nucleotides read TGTGCCAGCAGTTTTCGAGGGGACAATGAGCAGTTCTTC. It is translated as CASSFRGDNEQFF. The chain links TRBV12-3 or TRBV12-4 to TRBJ2-1, with D perhaps TRBD1 or TRBD2 (5 bases each). CDR3 length: 13 amino acids. Between the trimmed V and J ends, which lost 3 bases and 5 bases, there was a span of 8 bases.

The chain recombines TRBV28 with TRBJ2-5; TRBD1 matches 9 bases. J gave up 4 bases and V 9 bases, and 3 bases lay outside the gene matches. Germline CDR1 is MDHEN and CDR2 is SYDVKM. This CDR3 contains 12 residues. For the CDR3, the DNA is TGTGCCAGTACGACAGGGGGAGAGACCCAGTACTTC. Amino acid sequence: CASTTGGETQYF.

The V gene is TRBV7-9, the J gene TRBJ1-6; TRBD1 is a possible D gene (5 bases). Trimming took off 6 bases at V and 10 bases at J, with 13 bases between the two ends. The germline gives CDR1 SEHNR, CDR2 FQNEAQ (reference sequence). This CDR3 is 13 amino acids long. The CDR3 loop reads CASRGDSASPLHF. In nucleotides, the CDR3 is TGTGCCAGCAGAGGTGACAGCGCCTCACCCCTCCACTTT.